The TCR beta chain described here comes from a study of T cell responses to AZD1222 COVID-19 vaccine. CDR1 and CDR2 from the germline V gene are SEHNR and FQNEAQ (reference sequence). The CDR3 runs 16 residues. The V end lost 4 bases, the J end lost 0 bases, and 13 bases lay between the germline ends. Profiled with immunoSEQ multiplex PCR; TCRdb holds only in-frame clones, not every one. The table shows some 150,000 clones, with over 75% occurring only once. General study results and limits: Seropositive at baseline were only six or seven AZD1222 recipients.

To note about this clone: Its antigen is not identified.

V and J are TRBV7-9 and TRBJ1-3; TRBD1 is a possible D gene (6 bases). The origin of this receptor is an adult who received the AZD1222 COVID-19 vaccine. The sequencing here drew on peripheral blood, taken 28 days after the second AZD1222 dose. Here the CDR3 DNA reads TGTGCCAGCAGCTCACCGGGACAATCCTCTGGAAACACCATATATTTT. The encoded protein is CASSSPGQSSGNTIYF.